Each of the 18 T cell receptor beta chains below was sequenced from the same sample in a study of T cells expressing NK-cell markers. From its re-call of the 5' RACE reads, TCRdb lists each CDR3 protein once, without DNA. The sample has 200,000 to 300,000 distinct CDR3 sequences. Sequencing was carried out using blood T cells: a sorted CD56 or NKG2C T cell subset, CD4+ or CD8+ T cells, or bulk PBMC T cells (not recorded which). The receptors shown here come from a woman between 18 and 69 years old in good health.

This chain joins TRBV20-1 and TRBJ2-3; the D call from TCRdb, TRBD1, cannot be confirmed without DNA. This CDR3 has 14 residues. Germline CDR1 DFQATT, CDR2 SNEGSKA (reference sequence). CDR3 sequence reads: CSARDGTGGVTQYF.

The J gene is TRBJ1-4, the V gene TRBV7-2. Germline CDR1 and CDR2: SGHTA and FQGNSA. CDR3 size: 15 residues. The CDR3 here is CASSLQSGFDEKLFF.

V usage is TRBV12-3 or TRBV12-4 and J usage is TRBJ2-3; TCRdb returns TRBD2, unconfirmable since there is no DNA. This CDR3 has 14 residues. This CDR3 reads CASSWTSPPDTQYF.

The chain's CDR3 is CSARVRASDYNEQFF. The genes are TRBV20-1 and TRBJ2-1; no DNA is available, so the TRBD1 call from TCRdb remains unchecked. The CDR3 sequence is 15 residues long. Germline CDR1 and CDR2: DFQATT and SNEGSKA (reference sequence).

The chain employs TRBV5-5 and TRBJ2-1. This CDR3 contains 16 residues. In germline, CDR1 is SGHKS, CDR2 YYEKEE (reference sequence). The chain's CDR3 is CASSLGPETSYNEQFF.

The chain uses TRBV5-1 and TRBJ2-2; TCRdb names TRBD2, which stays unverified in the absence of DNA. CDR1 is SGHRS and CDR2 is YFSETQ in the germline V gene. The CDR3 has 15 amino acids. CDR3 loop: CASSMGTPNTGELFF.

V gene TRBV12-3 or TRBV12-4 combines with J gene TRBJ1-5; TCRdb indicates TRBD1, and absent DNA this call remains unverified. There are 14 residues in the CDR3. This CDR3 is CASSGGQGGQPQHF.

V gene TRBV29-1 combines with J gene TRBJ1-1; absent DNA, TCRdb's TRBD1 call cannot be checked. This CDR3 is 14 amino acids long. Germline CDR1 is SQVTM and CDR2 is ANQGSEA. CDR3 amino acids: CSAFRDLPNTEAFF. Together with reference TRBV29-1 and TRBJ1-1, the CDR3 gives the full variable domain: SAVISQKPSRDICQRGTSLTIQCQVDSQVTMMFWYRQQPGQSLTLIATANQGSEATYESGFVIDKFPISRPNLTFSTLTVSNMSPEDSSIYLCSAFRDLPNTEAFFGQGTRLTVV.

CDR3 region: CASSIKAGVPGQPQHF. The V call is TRBV19, the J call TRBJ1-5; with no DNA, the TCRdb D assignment of TRBD1 cannot be verified. The germline V gene has CDR1 LNHDA and CDR2 SQIVND (reference sequence). The CDR3 extends over 16 amino acids.

This chain joins TRBV27 and TRBJ1-5; TCRdb reports TRBD1, a call that lacks DNA to check it against. Germline V gives CDR1 MNHEY, CDR2 SMNVEV (reference sequence). The CDR3 spans 14 residues. The CDR3: CASSLFGAGQPQHF.

The chain is built from TRBV7-2 and TRBJ1-4; no DNA is available, so the TRBD1 call from TCRdb remains unchecked. CDR3 length: 14 amino acids. Germline assignment: CDR1 SGHTA and CDR2 FQGNSA. The CDR3 sequence: CASSSQTGNEKLFF.

This rearrangement joins TRBV7-2 to TRBJ2-7; TCRdb calls TRBD2, which cannot be checked without DNA. This CDR3 has 13 residues. Germline CDR1 is SGHTA and CDR2 is FQGNSA. The CDR3 region is CASSPTSLGEQYF.

The V call is TRBV4-1, the J call TRBJ1-5; lacking DNA, the TRBD1 call made by TCRdb goes unchecked. Germline values: CDR1 MGHRA, CDR2 YSYEKL. CDR3 size: 16 residues. The CDR3 region is CASSQMWGVSNQPQHF.

V and J are TRBV20-1 and TRBJ2-1; the TCRdb D gene call, TRBD2, has no DNA to confirm it. Germline V gene sequence: CDR1 DFQATT, CDR2 SNEGSKA (reference sequence). This CDR3 is 14 amino acids long. CDR3 region: CSARDAAGRNEQFF.

The rearrangement links TRBV11-2 to TRBJ2-2; TCRdb lists TRBD1, though no DNA is available to test this call. This CDR3 comprises 14 residues. Germline V CDR1 and CDR2: SGHAT, FQNNGV. The CDR3 loop reads CASSRAGYAGELFF.

V gene TRBV5-1 combines with J gene TRBJ1-1; the D call of TRBD1 rests on TCRdb alone, since no DNA is present to check it. There are 15 residues in the CDR3. The germline gives CDR1 SGHRS, CDR2 YFSETQ. CDR3 loop: CASSLGTGYYTEAFF.

The chain carries TRBV12-3 or TRBV12-4 and TRBJ1-1. This CDR3 contains 16 residues. The CDR3 sequence: CASEIRGGAVFGEAFF.

V gene TRBV6-2 or TRBV6-3 combines with J gene TRBJ1-1; TCRdb's D call of TRBD1 is untestable without DNA. Germline V gene lookup returns CDR1 MNHEY and CDR2 SVGEGT. This CDR3 contains 16 residues. The chain's CDR3 is CASSLRDRGQRTEAFF.